Sequencing of this TCR beta chain was carried out in a study of T cell clones after liver transplantation. Overall study context: A pre-transplant mixed lymphocyte reaction with TCRbeta sequencing defined graft-donor-reactive clones followed in post-transplant blood. General study findings and limits: A significant post-transplant drop in circulating graft-donor-reactive CD4 TCRbeta sequences occurred in most of the 8 subjects.

The junction had 16 bases not matched to a gene; V was cut back by 0 bases and J by 8 bases. CDR1 is MGHRA and CDR2 is YSYEKL in the germline V gene. The CDR3 is 18 amino acids. Sequencing used immunoSEQ multiplex PCR; TCRdb keeps in-frame clones, though not all of them. The profile shows under 130,000 clones, around 84% of them singletons. This clone came up once. The antigen is not known. The rearrangement joins TRBV4-1 to TRBJ2-1; 7 bases align to TRBD2. The receptor was isolated from a human patient who received a liver transplant. Some T cells may originate from the graft donor. The material was CD4+ T cells from blood, obtained around 4 years after liver transplant. Here the CDR3 DNA reads TGCGCCAGCAGCCAAGATAGGGCTGCGGCGGGAGTAGGCGATGAGCAGTTCTTC. This encodes CASSQDRAAAGVGDEQFF.